What follows are 15 T cell receptor beta chains derived from one specimen sequenced in a study of cytomegalovirus exposure and HLA in healthy donors. The PCR had 60 Vbeta and 13 Jbeta primers. The protocol was immunoSEQ multiplex PCR, while the TCRdb copy is restricted to in-frame clones and leaves out a portion. The repertoire has about 130,000 clones, 70% to 85% of them found once; the top ten carry roughly 13%. The sequencing input was PBMCs. The receptors were sampled from a woman aged 35 to 49 in good health and CMV-seropositive.

This chain connects TRBV5-1 to TRBJ2-7; 7 nucleotides align to TRBD2. Germline values: CDR1 SGHRS, CDR2 YFSETQ. The CDR3 covers 14 residues. The V segment lost 2 bases and the J segment 4 bases; nucleotides outside the gene matches: 6. CDR3 coding DNA: TGCGCCAGCAGCTTAAGCGGGGCTAGTTACGAGCAGTACTTC. Translating it yields CASSLSGASYEQYF.

This clone was recorded only once. The V gene is TRBV5-6, the J gene TRBJ1-1, with 7 bases that match TRBD1. The germline CDR1 and CDR2 sequences are SGHDT and YYEEEE. The length of the CDR3 is 15 residues. With 0 bases clipped from V and 5 bases from J, the junction kept 7 bases outside the gene matches. CDR3 protein: CASSLAGRGKTEAFF. CDR3 sequence (DNA): TGTGCCAGCAGCTTGGCCGGCAGGGGGAAAACTGAAGCTTTCTTT.

This clone has only one observation. The chain carries TRBV28 and TRBJ2-7; TRBD2 agrees at 7 bases. This CDR3 has 13 residues. The germline CDR1 and CDR2 sequences are MDHEN and SYDVKM. V lost 5 bases to trimming and J lost 4 bases; unmatched junction nucleotides: 5. The CDR3 DNA reads as TGTGCCAGCAGTCCCTCCGGGGGGTACGAGCAGTACTTC. Translated, it gives CASSPSGGYEQYF.

The V gene is TRBV5-4, the J gene TRBJ1-1, with D possibly being TRBD1 (5 bases). CDR3 length equals 13 residues. In germline, CDR1 is SGHNT, CDR2 YYREEE (reference sequence). The ends were cut back, 4 bases at V and 4 bases at J, with 11 bases in the middle. CDR3 protein: CASSPSGPTEAFF. DNA of the CDR3: TGTGCCAGCAGCCCGTCAGGGCCCACTGAAGCTTTCTTT.

The genes are TRBV5-6 and TRBJ2-2, with 8 bases that match TRBD2. Germline loops: CDR1 SGHDT, CDR2 YYEEEE. CDR3 length equals 16 residues. V shed 4 bases, J shed 0 bases, and the junction held 5 bases outside the gene matches. The CDR3 here is CASSLTSGSNTGELFF. CDR3 sequence (DNA): TGTGCCAGCAGCCTCACTAGCGGATCGAACACCGGGGAGCTGTTTTTT.

The J gene is TRBJ2-2, the V gene TRBV5-6, with 8 bases that match TRBD1. CDR1 and CDR2 from the germline V gene are SGHDT and YYEEEE. The CDR3 length is 17 residues. Germline trimming cut 3 bases from V and 2 bases from J; bases unmatched to any gene: 9. CDR3 region: CASSSTSGTGNTGELFF. As DNA, the CDR3 is TGTGCCAGCAGCTCGACTTCCGGGACAGGAAACACCGGGGAGCTGTTTTTT.

This rearrangement joins TRBV7-9 to TRBJ1-4; no reliable D call. Germline V gene lookup returns CDR1 SEHNR and CDR2 FQNEAQ (reference sequence). Between the trimmed V and J ends, which lost 5 bases and 7 bases, there was a span of 14 bases. The CDR3 runs to 14 residues. CDR3 in DNA: TGTGCCAGCAGCCTAAGTGGTATGTCTGAAAAACTGTTTTTT. This encodes CASSLSGMSEKLFF.

The chain carries TRBV5-1 and TRBJ1-4; possibly TRBD1 for D (5 bases). Trimming shortened V by 1 base and J by 7 bases, and 14 bases separated the two germline ends. CDR1 SGHRS and CDR2 YFSETQ come from the germline V gene. This CDR3 region has 15 residues. The CDR3 loop reads CASSLSGQNFEKLFF. CDR3 DNA: TGCGCCAGCAGCTTGTCAGGGCAAAATTTTGAAAAACTGTTTTTT.

CDR3: CASSVLTGATNEKLFF. The CDR3 bases are TGTGCCAGCAGTGTTTTGACAGGTGCAACTAATGAAAAACTGTTTTTT. The rearrangement uses TRBV6-1 and TRBJ1-4, with a possible D match to TRBD1 (6 bases). The V gene lost 4 bases and the J gene lost 0 bases, with 12 bases spanning the gap. This CDR3 comprises 16 residues. Germline V gene lookup returns CDR1 MNHNS and CDR2 SASEGT.

This clone occurred a few times. This sequence joins TRBV5-1 and TRBJ2-5, with 14 positions matching TRBD2. The assigned J gene may be wrong: the sequence end matches TRBJ2-7 better. Germline CDR1 and CDR2: SGHRS and YFSETQ. The CDR3 runs 16 residues. CDR3 amino acids: CASSLTPGLAGGEQYF. The CDR3 nucleotides read TGCGCCAGCAGCTTAACACCTGGACTAGCGGGAGGCGAGCAGTACTTC.

This sequence joins TRBV28 and TRBJ1-1; TRBD1 agrees at 8 bases. Germline-derived CDR1 and CDR2 are MDHEN and SYDVKM. The ends lost 5 bases at V and 5 bases at J; junction bases unmatched: 7. CDR3 length: 14 amino acids. CDR3 loop: CASSPGGARTEAFF. CDR3 bases: TGTGCCAGCAGTCCAGGGGGCGCCCGGACTGAAGCTTTCTTT.

This sequence joins TRBV4-2 and TRBJ2-5; TRBD2 matches at 9 bases. Germline values: CDR1 LGHNA, CDR2 YNFKEQ. The CDR3 spans 15 residues. V dropped 7 bases and J dropped 4; count of bases not matched to a gene: 10. CDR3 sequence reads: CASNFYSGSGETQYF. The CDR3 coding sequence is TGTGCCAGCAACTTCTATAGCGGGAGTGGAGAGACCCAGTACTTC.

V usage is TRBV2 and J usage is TRBJ2-3; D is perhaps TRBD2 (6 bases). The germline V gene has CDR1 SNHLY and CDR2 FYNNEI. The V and J ends lost 7 bases and 6 bases respectively, with 20 bases between them. The CDR3 has 15 residues. The CDR3 here is CASNSLGTPGDTQYF. The CDR3 DNA follows: TGTGCCAGCAACTCACTCGGGACTCCCGGTGATACGCAGTATTTT.

The chain joins TRBV4-2 to TRBJ2-1, with D perhaps TRBD1 (5 bases). The CDR3 covers 13 residues. The V end lost 4 bases, the J end lost 10 bases, and 14 bases lay between the germline ends. CDR1 is LGHNA, CDR2 YNFKEQ, per germline. Here the CDR3 DNA reads TGTGCCAGCAGCCCCTCCGTAGCAGGGGAGCAGTTCTTC. It specifies CASSPSVAGEQFF.

This clone showed up just once. This chain links TRBV5-4 with TRBJ2-5, with TRBD1 identical over 9 bases. The germline CDR1 and CDR2 sequences are SGHNT and YYREEE (reference sequence). The CDR3 is made up of 20 amino acids. The junction had 21 bases not matched to a gene; V was cut back by 1 base and J by 5 bases. The CDR3 sequence: CASSLRAIYRGRDVEETQYF. CDR3 coding DNA: TGTGCCAGCAGCTTGAGGGCCATTTACAGGGGGCGAGATGTAGAGGAGACCCAGTACTTC.